The 18 T cell receptor beta chains listed next were all sequenced from one sample in a study of a mutant IDH1 vaccine in newly diagnosed glioma. TCRdb's copy holds only in-frame clones and misses some; the assay was immunoSEQ multiplex PCR. This table has about 69,000 clones, about 88% appearing once. This sample's time point: week 35, safety follow-up. The study gave 300 ug of mutant IDH1 20-mer peptide per vaccine dose, with topical imiquimod. Their recognized antigens are unknown. Source: PBMCs, taken from a glioma patient whose treatment included an IDH1 peptide vaccine. The receptors stem from a man aged 25-45 years with glioma.

The rearrangement links TRBV11-1 to TRBJ2-5, with D perhaps being TRBD1 or TRBD2 (5 bases each). Germline-derived CDR1 and CDR2 are SGHAT and FQDESV (reference sequence). The CDR3 is 16 residues long. The V end lost 7 bases, the J end lost 3 bases, and 21 bases lay between the germline ends. The CDR3, as DNA: TGTGCCAGCACCCACCACCCCCGGGACGGCAAAGAGACCCAGTACTTC. Translating gives CASTHHPRDGKETQYF.

CDR3 residues: CASSHGQRSNYGYTF. In DNA, the CDR3 is TGTGCCAGCAGCCATGGACAGAGGAGTAACTATGGCTACACCTTC. The rearrangement joins TRBV13 to TRBJ1-2, with D possibly being TRBD1 (6 bases). The CDR3 consists of 15 residues. The V gene's germline CDR1 is PRHDT and CDR2 FYEKMQ (reference sequence). Trimming removed 5 bases from V and 1 base from J, with 14 bases in between.

The V and J genes are TRBV10-3 and TRBJ1-1; 7 bases line up with TRBD1. CDR3 length: 14 amino acids. The J segment lost 11 bases and the V segment lost 2 bases, leaving 11 bases of the junction unmatched. Germline loops: CDR1 ENHRY, CDR2 SYGVKD. Here the CDR3 reads CAISEDRAAGTAFF. The CDR3 region has the DNA TGTGCCATCAGTGAGGACAGGGCGGCTGGGACGGCTTTCTTT.

The chain has TRBV7-2 and TRBJ1-2, with D unresolved. Germline CDR1 SGHTA, CDR2 FQGNSA. V was clipped by 5 bases and J by 2 bases, with 18 bases between them. The CDR3 runs to 16 residues. The CDR3 sequence: CASSRYDQIPNYGYTF. CDR3 in DNA: TGTGCCAGCAGCCGGTACGACCAGATTCCCAACTATGGCTACACCTTC.

The chain has TRBV19 and TRBJ2-7, with D possibly TRBD1 on 6 matching bases. V was clipped by 5 bases and J by 7 bases, with 12 bases between them. Germline-derived CDR1 and CDR2 are LNHDA and SQIVND (reference sequence). The CDR3 has 12 residues. This chain's CDR3 is CASSLTGQEQYF. The CDR3 nucleotides read TGTGCCAGTAGTCTCACAGGGCAGGAGCAGTACTTC.

CDR3 residues: CASSRTGFEQYF. For the CDR3, the DNA is TGTGCCAGTAGTAGGACAGGGTTCGAGCAGTACTTC. The V call is TRBV6-5, the J call TRBJ2-7; 8 nucleotides line up with TRBD1. There are 12 residues in the CDR3. Per the germline V gene, CDR1 is MNHEY and CDR2 is SVGAGI. V shed 9 bases, J shed 6 bases, and the junction held 7 bases outside the gene matches.

The genes are TRBV19 and TRBJ1-5, with 8 positions matching TRBD1. The CDR3 spans 13 residues. Germline V gives CDR1 LNHDA, CDR2 SQIVND (reference sequence). The ends lost 7 bases at V and 6 bases at J; junction bases unmatched: 5. Here the CDR3 reads CASTWTGSQPQHF. CDR3 coding DNA: TGTGCCAGTACCTGGACAGGGTCTCAGCCCCAGCATTTT. The full variable domain, completed using reference TRBV19 and TRBJ1-5, is DGGITQSPKYLFRKEGQNVTLSCEQNLNHDAMYWYRQDPGQGLRLIYYSQIVNDFQKGDIAEGYSVSREKKESFPLTVTSAQKNPTAFYLCASTWTGSQPQHFGDGTRLSIL.

V is TRBV9 and J is TRBJ2-1; 10 bases align to TRBD2. After removal of 3 bases from V and 4 bases from J, the junction contained 10 bases not matched to a gene. Germline V gene data show CDR1 as SGDLS and CDR2 as YYNGEE. The CDR3 covers 17 residues. In DNA form, the CDR3 reads TGTGCCAGCAGCGAAAGCGGGAGGGCGGGGGGATACAATGAGCAGTTCTTC. Its translation: CASSESGRAGGYNEQFF.

This clone turned up a few times. The rearrangement uses TRBV6-1 and TRBJ1-5; 9 nucleotides align to TRBD1. CDR3 length equals 15 residues. The junction had 9 bases not matched to a gene; V was cut back by 5 bases and J by 7 bases. Germline loops: CDR1 MNHNS, CDR2 SASEGT. The CDR3 region has the DNA TGTGCCAGCAGTCCGCTCACAGGGGGCGGACAGCCCCAGCATTTT. It encodes CASSPLTGGGQPQHF.

This clone was seen a few times. The rearrangement joins TRBV21-1 to TRBJ1-5; the D call in the table, TRBD1, was not verified against the DNA. TRBV21-1 is described as a pseudogene. The CDR3 sequence is 18 residues long. As DNA, the CDR3 is TGTGCCAGCAGCAAAGGGGCCAGGGGCCAATATAGCAATCAGCCCCAGCATTTT. Amino acid sequence: CASSKGARGQYSNQPQHF.

The chain carries TRBV5-1 and TRBJ2-5, with a tentative D call TRBD2 (5 bases). The germline gives CDR1 SGHRS, CDR2 YFSETQ. V lost 4 bases and J 5 bases, leaving 9 bases between the germline ends. This CDR3 contains 12 residues. The CDR3 spells CASSPEAETQYF. CDR3 nucleotides: TGCGCCAGCAGCCCGGAGGCGGAGACCCAGTACTTC. The whole variable domain, remainder taken from reference TRBV5-1 and TRBJ2-5, is KAGVTQTPRYLIKTRGQQVTLSCSPISGHRSVSWYQQTPGQGLQFLFEYFSETQRNKGNFPGRFSGRQFSNSRSEMNVSTLELGDSALYLCASSPEAETQYFGPGTRLLVL.

This clone was seen a handful of times. Written as DNA, the CDR3 is TGTGCCTGGAGTCCGGGACCCGGTAATCAGCCCCAGCATTTT. This translates into CAWSPGPGNQPQHF. V is TRBV30 and J is TRBJ1-5; weak D call: TRBD1 (5 bases). V was trimmed by 2 bases and J by 4 bases, leaving 12 bases between them. Germline assignment: CDR1 GTSNPN and CDR2 SVGIG (reference sequence). This CDR3 contains 14 residues.

This clone was counted a single time. The chain employs TRBV28 and TRBJ1-5; the match to TRBD1 covers 8 bases. This CDR3 spans 16 amino acids. After removal of 5 bases from V and 5 bases from J, the junction contained 11 bases not matched to a gene. CDR1 is MDHEN, CDR2 SYDVKM, per germline. The CDR3 here is CASSISGTGNHQPQHF. CDR3 nucleotides: TGTGCCAGCAGTATATCCGGGACAGGAAACCATCAGCCCCAGCATTTT.

This chain links TRBV9 with TRBJ2-5, with 16 bases matching TRBD2. Germline V gene data show CDR1 as SGDLS and CDR2 as YYNGEE. The CDR3 consists of 17 residues. J gave up 5 bases and V 3 bases, and 7 bases lay outside the gene matches. As DNA, the CDR3 is TGTGCCAGCAGCGCCCCGGGACTAGCGGGGGGGTTGGAGACCCAGTACTTC. It translates to CASSAPGLAGGLETQYF.

In this sample, this clone turned up once. The chain couples TRBV2 to TRBJ1-5; D perhaps matches TRBD1 (5 bases). This CDR3 is 14 amino acids long. Germline V gene sequence: CDR1 SNHLY, CDR2 FYNNEI. V lost 7 bases, J lost 7 bases, and 17 bases lay in between. The CDR3 is CASTVGEGGQPQHF. DNA for the CDR3: TGTGCCAGCACCGTAGGGGAGGGCGGGCAGCCCCAGCATTTT.

In nucleotides, the CDR3 is TGTGCCAGCAGTACACAGGGTGCTAACTATGGCTACACCTTC. It encodes CASSTQGANYGYTF. This rearrangement joins TRBV27 to TRBJ1-2; tentatively, D is TRBD1 (6 bases). Germline lookup yields CDR1 MNHEY and CDR2 SMNVEV (reference sequence). V was pared by 5 bases and J by 0 bases, with 10 bases between. CDR3 size: 14 residues.

V is TRBV11-2 and J is TRBJ2-1; 9 bases align to TRBD2. The germline CDR1 and CDR2 sequences are SGHAT and FQNNGV. Losses at the gene ends were 1 base for V and 9 bases for J; bases not matched to a gene: 7. This CDR3 comprises 15 residues. The CDR3 region is CASSLVSGLAGEQFF. For the CDR3, the DNA is TGTGCCAGCAGCTTAGTTTCGGGACTAGCCGGTGAGCAGTTCTTC. Based on the CDR3 plus reference TRBV11-2 and TRBJ2-1, the full variable domain is EAGVAQSPRYKIIEKRQSVAFWCNPISGHATLYWYQQILGQGPKLLIQFQNNGVVDDSQLPKDRFSAERLKGVDSTLKIQPAKLEDSAVYLCASSLVSGLAGEQFFGPGTRLTVL.

The J gene is TRBJ2-1, the V gene TRBV6-6, with D maybe TRBD2 (6 bases). Trimming took 7 bases from V and 8 from J, leaving 21 bases between them. This CDR3 is 15 amino acids long. In germline, CDR1 is MNHNY, CDR2 SVGAGI (reference sequence). The CDR3 sequence is CASKRGNGAVDEQFF. CDR3 nucleotide sequence: TGTGCCAGCAAACGGGGGAACGGGGCAGTCGATGAGCAGTTCTTC.